This is a list of T cell receptor beta chains from one sample in a study of T-cell memory formation after mild COVID-19. TCRdb processed the 5' RACE reads anew with MiXCR; each CDR3 protein has one entry. This table has approximately 250,000 distinct CDR3 sequences, approximately 15% appearing once. Sequenced sample: PBMCs or a T cell subset sorted from them (not recorded which). These receptors were collected from an adult woman who had mild COVID-19 (a few samples of this study predate the infection). Cell type and time point are not known. CDR3s leave out the opening cysteine and the closing phenylalanine or tryptophan. The D gene is left open where the match is weak. Expanded clones get a size class; other rows say once, few or many, or leave the size out.

>TRBJ2-1|TRBV18|once|TRBD1
ASSPGTGGSYNEQF
>TRBJ1-2|TRBV20-1|few|.
SAQRGTYGYT
>TRBJ2-3|TRBV5-1|many|.
ASSIITTDTQY
>TRBJ2-5|TRBV9|.|TRBD2
ASSVGPSGGATQY
>TRBJ2-5|TRBV12-3/TRBV12-4|.|.
ASSLSSGRETQY
>TRBJ2-3|TRBV5-1|.|.
ASSSPWRGPSDTQY
>TRBJ1-1|TRBV9|.|TRBD1
ASSVEGQGNTEAF
>TRBJ2-4|TRBV5-5|few|TRBD2
ASIRGVYSSKNIQY
>TRBJ2-5|TRBV5-4|few|TRBD2
ASSSREGETQY
>TRBJ1-6|TRBV20-1|.|TRBD1
SARGQGESPLH
>TRBJ1-1|TRBV5-1|few|TRBD1
ASSSSGGLNTEAF
>TRBJ1-2|TRBV24-1|.|.
ATSDIGPQGGYT
>TRBJ1-5|TRBV7-9|once|.
ASSESKSNQPQH
>TRBJ2-1|TRBV12-3/TRBV12-4|.|TRBD2
ASSQLAANYNEQF
>TRBJ2-3|TRBV4-3|many|.
ASSQALDYGGCF